Presented here are 24 T cell receptor beta chains from one specimen sequenced in a study of post-analysis software for immune sequencing data (dated by TCRdb to about 2015). Overall study outcomes, separate from this receptor: Four to six TRBV segments, including TRBV5-6, TRBV5-1 and TRBV20-1, were significantly more frequent in patients than controls.

Library prep was done by PCR. Sequenced on an Illumina HiSeq 2500. To reduce PCR and sequencing biases, unique molecular identifiers were incorporated into the TCR beta cDNA libraries. TCRdb passed the public sequencing reads through fastp at Q25 and MiXCR, retaining productive beta sequences. Rows merge per CDR3 protein into single entries with the most common DNA and genes. The sample profile shows some 690,000 distinct CDR3 sequences; about 32% of them were found once. Roughly 0.57% of the sample belongs to the ten largest clones. Their specific antigens are unknown. The sequenced material came from blood. These receptors all stem from a girl aged 5-17 years with multiple sclerosis.

This clonotype was seen more than once but under ten times. J is TRBJ1-1 and V is TRBV6-5, with D tentatively TRBD1 (6 bases). The CDR3 is 18 amino acids. The V end was cut by 0 bases, the J end by 3 bases, with 20 bases between. Germline V gene lookup returns CDR1 MNHEY and CDR2 SVGAGI. The CDR3 sequence is CASSYSRAGTGGHTEAFF. The CDR3 bases are TGTGCCAGCAGTTACTCACGCGCGGGGACTGGGGGGCACACTGAAGCTTTCTTT.

The CDR3 reads CASTPAAGKETQYF. The CDR3 DNA reads TGTGCCAGCACCCCGGCGGCGGGGAAAGAGACCCAGTACTTC. The chain uses TRBV11-2 and TRBJ2-5, with D maybe TRBD2 (6 bases). CDR1 is SGHAT and CDR2 is FQNNGV in the germline V gene. CDR3 length: 14 amino acids. The V end was cut by 7 bases, the J end by 3 bases, with 15 bases between.

A note on this clonotype: A much larger clone differs by one base, so this may be a read error. The chain links TRBV20-1 to TRBJ2-3, with D possibly TRBD1 on 6 matching bases. Germline V gene sequence: CDR1 DFQATT, CDR2 SNEGSKA (reference sequence). This CDR3 is built from 13 residues. V shed 3 bases and J shed 2 bases, with 9 bases lying between them. CDR3 DNA sequence: TGCAGTGCTAGGGACAGCCTCACAGATACGCAGTATTTT. As protein: CSARDSLTDTQYF.

The chain employs TRBV29-1 and TRBJ2-1, with 10 bases matching TRBD2. V trimming: 4 bases; J trimming: 0 bases; junction bases outside the gene matches: 12. There are 18 residues in the CDR3. Per the germline V gene, CDR1 is SQVTM and CDR2 is ANQGSEA. The CDR3 nucleotides are TGCAGCGTTGGTGGTAGCGGGAGGCTAACTTTCTCCTACAATGAGCAGTTCTTC. Translating it yields CSVGGSGRLTFSYNEQFF.

In its sample, this clonotype was seen many times. The chain has TRBV6-1 and TRBJ2-7, with TRBD1 as a possible D gene (6 bases). V was trimmed by 6 bases and J by 3 bases, leaving 18 bases between them. Germline V gene sequence: CDR1 MNHNS, CDR2 SASEGT. This CDR3 comprises 15 residues. As DNA, the CDR3 is TGTGCCAGCAGCCTACAGGGACCATCAAACTACGAGCAGTACTTC. Amino acids: CASSLQGPSNYEQYF.

This clonotype appeared many times. This chain joins TRBV29-1 and TRBJ2-7; D is possibly TRBD2 (7 bases). CDR1 is SQVTM, CDR2 ANQGSEA, per germline. Trimming took 6 bases from V and 5 from J, leaving 23 bases between them. This CDR3 is 15 amino acids long. The CDR3 sequence is CSVSTGGVGPNEQYF. CDR3 DNA: TGCAGCGTATCAACGGGGGGCGTGGGACCAAACGAGCAGTACTTC.

The J gene is TRBJ1-5, the V gene TRBV5-5; 10 bases are shared with TRBD1. The V gene's germline CDR1 is SGHKS and CDR2 YYEKEE (reference sequence). The CDR3 consists of 15 residues. Losses at the gene ends were 4 bases for V and 5 bases for J; bases not matched to a gene: 6. CDR3 sequence: CASSTLGTGDQPQHF. The CDR3, as DNA: TGTGCCAGCAGCACCCTAGGGACAGGGGATCAGCCCCAGCATTTT.

The chain combines TRBV20-1 with TRBJ1-2; TRBD1 might be the D (6 bases). CDR1 is DFQATT, CDR2 SNEGSKA, per germline (reference sequence). The length of the CDR3 is 12 residues. Trimming shortened V by 5 bases and J by 5 bases, and 12 bases separated the two germline ends. For the CDR3, the DNA is TGCAGTGCTGGGGGGCGGGGGTATGGCTACACCTTC. It encodes CSAGGRGYGYTF.

The genes are TRBV2 and TRBJ1-6; no definite D call. The CDR3 consists of 15 residues. V was pared by 6 bases and J by 7 bases, with 16 bases between. Germline V gene lookup returns CDR1 SNHLY and CDR2 FYNNEI. In nucleotides, the CDR3 is TGTGCCAGCAGGCCCGGATTAGAGGCAAATTCACCCCTCCACTTT. The encoded protein is CASRPGLEANSPLHF.

This clonotype was recorded only once. V is TRBV25-1 and J is TRBJ1-1, with TRBD1 matching over 9 bases. Germline lookup yields CDR1 MGHDK and CDR2 SYGVNS. The CDR3 covers 18 residues. V was pared by 6 bases and J by 4 bases, with 18 bases of the junction left unmatched. CDR3 sequence (DNA): TGTGCCAGCAGCGCCCCGGCTGCCGGACAGGGGTTCTCCACTGAAGCTTTCTTT. This translates into CASSAPAAGQGFSTEAFF.

In its sample, this clonotype was seen a few times. V usage is TRBV29-1 and J usage is TRBJ2-1; no clear D gene. CDR1 and CDR2 (germline): SQVTM, ANQGSEA. Trimming pared 3 bases from V and 6 bases from J, leaving 12 bases between. The CDR3 contains 13 residues. The CDR3 protein is CSVERQVGNEQFF. The CDR3 DNA follows: TGCAGCGTTGAGCGGCAGGTTGGCAATGAGCAGTTCTTC.

This clonotype was seen a few times. V is TRBV20-1 and J is TRBJ1-1; unclear D gene. Trimming cost V 5 bases and J 4 bases, with 8 bases left between them. The CDR3 totals 11 residues. CDR1 is DFQATT and CDR2 is SNEGSKA in the germline V gene (reference sequence). CDR3 DNA: TGCAGTGCTCTGCGGAGCACTGAAGCTTTCTTT. Protein sequence: CSALRSTEAFF.

This clonotype came up many times. The genes are TRBV6-2 or TRBV6-3 and TRBJ2-6, with D hard to call. The CDR3 extends over 12 amino acids. Germline lookup yields CDR1 MNHEY and CDR2 SVGEGT. V was clipped by 5 bases and J by 2 bases, with 1 base between them. CDR3 residues: CASSTGANVLTF. The CDR3 region has the DNA TGTGCCAGCAGTACTGGGGCCAACGTCCTGACTTTC.

V usage is TRBV5-1 and J usage is TRBJ1-5; D may be TRBD1 (6 bases). This CDR3 has 16 residues. Trimming took 4 bases from V and 2 from J, leaving 16 bases between them. Germline V gene data show CDR1 as SGHRS and CDR2 as YFSETQ. CDR3 in DNA: TGCGCCAGCAGCCCGGCGGGGGCGATGGGCAATCAGCCCCAGCATTTT. The encoded protein is CASSPAGAMGNQPQHF.

The rearrangement links TRBV6-5 to TRBJ2-3; D perhaps matches TRBD2 (7 bases). The CDR3 length is 16 residues. The germline V gene encodes CDR1 MNHEY and CDR2 SVGAGI. With 1 base removed from V and 7 bases from J, the gap between germline ends came to 18 bases. The CDR3 DNA follows: TGTGCCAGCAGTTACTTTGGGGGAGGGGGTCCAAATACGCAGTATTTT. Residues: CASSYFGGGGPNTQYF.

This rearrangement joins TRBV29-1 to TRBJ1-1; possibly TRBD1 for D (5 bases). This CDR3 has 12 amino acids. CDR1 and CDR2 from the germline V gene are SQVTM and ANQGSEA. The V and J ends lost 7 bases and 1 base respectively, with 10 bases between them. Here the CDR3 DNA reads TGCAGCGCGGACACCTCGAACACTGAAGCTTTCTTT. Encoded protein: CSADTSNTEAFF.

This clonotype was seen once. The V call is TRBV4-3, the J call TRBJ2-5; possibly TRBD1 or TRBD2 for D (5 bases each). The CDR3 covers 16 residues. CDR1 and CDR2 (germline): LGHNA, YSLEER. Trimming removed 4 bases at V and 5 bases at J, with 20 bases between. The CDR3 protein is CASSPFTEGPGETQYF. The CDR3 coding sequence is TGCGCCAGCAGCCCTTTTACAGAGGGACCAGGCGAGACCCAGTACTTC.

Only a few counts were recorded for this clonotype. The J gene is TRBJ2-7, the V gene TRBV7-2, with D perhaps TRBD2 (5 bases). CDR1 is SGHTA and CDR2 is FQGNSA in the germline V gene. Trimming left V 1 base short and J 3 bases short, with 13 bases between. The CDR3 sequence is 15 residues long. The CDR3, as DNA: TGTGCCAGCAGCTTAGTAAGAGGGTCTGGCTACGAGCAGTACTTC. This sequence encodes CASSLVRGSGYEQYF.

This clonotype has a handful of counts. The chain employs TRBV6-5 and TRBJ2-5, with 9 bases fitting TRBD1. Germline trimming cut 1 base from V and 6 bases from J; bases unmatched to any gene: 6. This CDR3 has 15 amino acids. Germline-derived CDR1 and CDR2 are MNHEY and SVGAGI. CDR3 region: CASSYFGTGRQTQYF. CDR3 nucleotides: TGTGCCAGCAGTTACTTCGGGACAGGGAGACAGACCCAGTACTTC.

V and J are TRBV9 and TRBJ2-2; the D is unclear. The CDR3 is 15 residues long. In germline, CDR1 is SGDLS, CDR2 YYNGEE. V shed 0 bases and J shed 5 bases, with 11 bases lying between them. For the CDR3, the DNA is TGTGCCAGCAGCGTAGCTCTCTTAGGGACCGGGGAGCTGTTTTTT. Its protein product is CASSVALLGTGELFF.

This clonotype was seen a few times. The chain is built from TRBV6-2 or TRBV6-3 and TRBJ2-1; D possibly matches TRBD1 or TRBD2 (5 bases each). The CDR3 runs 14 residues. The germline V gene has CDR1 MNHEY and CDR2 SVGEGT. With 2 bases removed from V and 7 bases from J, the gap between germline ends came to 12 bases. In DNA form, the CDR3 reads TGTGCCAGCAGTTACCCGATGTGGGGGAATGAGCAGTTCTTC. Protein: CASSYPMWGNEQFF.

The rearrangement joins TRBV7-9 to TRBJ2-5; 8 nucleotides match TRBD2. The J segment lost 5 bases and the V segment lost 5 bases, leaving 13 bases of the junction unmatched. This CDR3 contains 16 residues. CDR1 SEHNR and CDR2 FQNEAQ come from the germline V gene (reference sequence). The CDR3 reads CASSLQPGLVPETQYF. The CDR3 DNA is TGTGCCAGCAGCCTGCAACCGGGACTAGTCCCGGAGACCCAGTACTTC.

This clonotype was seen repeatedly, ten times or more. DNA for the CDR3: TGCGCCAGCAGCGGGACTAGCGCGAGCTACGAGCAGTACTTC. This encodes CASSGTSASYEQYF. This chain uses TRBV5-1 with TRBJ2-7; 10 positions match TRBD2. V was pared by 4 bases and J by 3 bases, with 4 bases of the junction left unmatched. Germline V gene sequence: CDR1 SGHRS, CDR2 YFSETQ. This CDR3 is built from 14 residues.

To note about this clonotype: One end of the junction does not line up with germline, which may come from a read error. This chain links TRBV2 with TRBJ1-4; D possibly corresponds to TRBD1 (5 bases). The CDR3 loop spans 16 amino acids. The germline V gene encodes CDR1 SNHLY and CDR2 FYNNEI. CDR3 protein: CASSQPRGVANEKLFF. CDR3 DNA: TGTGCCAGCAGTCAACCCCGGGGCGTCGCTAATGAAAAGCTGTTTTTT.